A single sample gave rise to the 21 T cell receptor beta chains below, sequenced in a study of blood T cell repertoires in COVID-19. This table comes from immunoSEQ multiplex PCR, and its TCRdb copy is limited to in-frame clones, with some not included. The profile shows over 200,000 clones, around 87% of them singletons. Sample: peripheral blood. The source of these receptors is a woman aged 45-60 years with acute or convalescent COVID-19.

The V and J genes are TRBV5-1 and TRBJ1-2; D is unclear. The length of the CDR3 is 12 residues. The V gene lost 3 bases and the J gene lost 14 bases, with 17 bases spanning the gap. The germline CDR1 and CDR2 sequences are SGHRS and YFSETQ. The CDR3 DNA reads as TGCGCCAGCAGCTCGAACCCCTACACAGTAACCTTC. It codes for CASSSNPYTVTF.

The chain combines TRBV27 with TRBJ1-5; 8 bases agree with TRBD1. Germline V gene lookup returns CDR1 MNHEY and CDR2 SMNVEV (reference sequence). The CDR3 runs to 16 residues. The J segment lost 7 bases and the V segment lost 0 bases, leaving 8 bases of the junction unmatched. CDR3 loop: CASSLSHRGWGQPQHF. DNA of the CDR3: TGTGCCAGCAGTTTATCCCACAGGGGGTGGGGGCAGCCCCAGCATTTT.

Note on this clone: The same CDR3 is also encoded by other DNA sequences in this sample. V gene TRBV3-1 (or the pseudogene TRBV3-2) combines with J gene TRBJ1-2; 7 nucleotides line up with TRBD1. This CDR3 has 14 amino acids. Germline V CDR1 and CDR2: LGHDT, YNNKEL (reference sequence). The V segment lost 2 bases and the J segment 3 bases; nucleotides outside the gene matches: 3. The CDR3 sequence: CASSQLTGDYGYTF. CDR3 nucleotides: TGTGCCAGCAGCCAACTTACAGGGGACTATGGCTACACCTTC.

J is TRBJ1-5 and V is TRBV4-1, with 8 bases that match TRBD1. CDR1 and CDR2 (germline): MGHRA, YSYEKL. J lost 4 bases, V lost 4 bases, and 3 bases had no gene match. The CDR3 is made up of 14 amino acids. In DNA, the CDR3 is TGCGCCAGCAGCCTGACAGGGGCTAATCAGCCCCAGCATTTT. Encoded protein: CASSLTGANQPQHF.

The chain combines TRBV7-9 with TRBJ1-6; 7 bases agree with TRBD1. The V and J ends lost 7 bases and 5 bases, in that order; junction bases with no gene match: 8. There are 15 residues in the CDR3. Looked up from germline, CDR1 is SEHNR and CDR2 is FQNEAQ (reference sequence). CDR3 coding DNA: TGTGCCAGCATACGAGGGACAGTTGATAATTCACCCCTCCACTTT. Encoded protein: CASIRGTVDNSPLHF.

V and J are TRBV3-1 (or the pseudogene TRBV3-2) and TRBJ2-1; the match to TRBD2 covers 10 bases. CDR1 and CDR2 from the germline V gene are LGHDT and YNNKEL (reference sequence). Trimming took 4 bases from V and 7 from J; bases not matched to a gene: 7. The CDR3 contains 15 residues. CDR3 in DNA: TGTGCCAGCAGCCCTAGTTTTAGCGGGAGGAATGAGCAGTTCTTC. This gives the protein CASSPSFSGRNEQFF.

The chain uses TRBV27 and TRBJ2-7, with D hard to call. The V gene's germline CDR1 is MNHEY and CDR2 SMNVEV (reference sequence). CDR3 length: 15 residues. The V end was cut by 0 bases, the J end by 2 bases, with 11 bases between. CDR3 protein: CASSLSPGSPYEQYF. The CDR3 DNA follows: TGTGCCAGCAGTTTATCCCCCGGGTCTCCCTACGAGCAGTACTTC.

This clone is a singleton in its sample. CDR3 coding DNA: TGTGCCACCAGTGATTTGGAAACGGGGGGCCCCACGAACACCGGGGAGCTGTTTTTT. Residues: CATSDLETGGPTNTGELFF. V gene TRBV24-1 combines with J gene TRBJ2-2; TRBD2 might be the D (7 bases). The CDR3 length is 19 residues. V lost 0 bases to trimming and J lost 0 bases, with 16 bases between them. Germline lookup yields CDR1 KGHDR and CDR2 SFDVKD.

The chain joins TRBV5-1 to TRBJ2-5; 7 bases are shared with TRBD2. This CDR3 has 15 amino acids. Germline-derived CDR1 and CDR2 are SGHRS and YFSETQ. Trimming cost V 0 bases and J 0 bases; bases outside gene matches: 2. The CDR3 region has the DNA TGCGCCAGCAGCTTGGGAGGACTAGACCAAGAGACCCAGTACTTC. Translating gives CASSLGGLDQETQYF.

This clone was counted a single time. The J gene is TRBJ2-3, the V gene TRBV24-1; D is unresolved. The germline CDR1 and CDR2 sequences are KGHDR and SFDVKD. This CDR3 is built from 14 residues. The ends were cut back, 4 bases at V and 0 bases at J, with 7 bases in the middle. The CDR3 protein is CATSDSSSTDTQYF. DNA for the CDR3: TGTGCCACCAGTGACTCCTCCAGCACAGATACGCAGTATTTT.

Here the CDR3 DNA reads TGTGCCAGCAGCCAATGGGACAAAGGGAACACTGAAGCTTTCTTT. Protein: CASSQWDKGNTEAFF. The chain joins TRBV4-2 to TRBJ1-1, with TRBD1 as a possible D gene (6 bases). The CDR3 spans 15 residues. The V gene's germline CDR1 is LGHNA and CDR2 YNFKEQ. V was clipped by 2 bases and J by 1 base, with 11 bases between them.

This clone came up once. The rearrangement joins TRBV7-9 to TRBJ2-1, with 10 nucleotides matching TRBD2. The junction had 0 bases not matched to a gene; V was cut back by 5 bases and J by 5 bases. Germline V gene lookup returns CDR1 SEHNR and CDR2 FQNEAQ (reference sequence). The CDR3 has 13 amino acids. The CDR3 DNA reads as TGTGCCAGCAGCGGACTAGCGGACAATGAGCAGTTCTTC. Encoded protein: CASSGLADNEQFF.

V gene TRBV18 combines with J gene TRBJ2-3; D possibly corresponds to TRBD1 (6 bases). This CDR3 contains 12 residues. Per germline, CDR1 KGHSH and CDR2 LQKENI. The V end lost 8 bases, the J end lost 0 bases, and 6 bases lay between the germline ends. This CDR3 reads CASGQSTDTQYF. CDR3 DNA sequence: TGTGCCAGCGGACAGAGCACAGATACGCAGTATTTT.

The CDR3 protein is CASPLGRSSYNEQFF. CDR3 sequence (DNA): TGTGCCAGTCCCCTAGGTAGGAGCTCCTACAATGAGCAGTTCTTC. V gene TRBV28 combines with J gene TRBJ2-1; the D is unclear. Trimming removed 9 bases from V and 0 bases from J, with 15 bases in between. Germline values: CDR1 MDHEN, CDR2 SYDVKM. The length of the CDR3 is 15 residues.

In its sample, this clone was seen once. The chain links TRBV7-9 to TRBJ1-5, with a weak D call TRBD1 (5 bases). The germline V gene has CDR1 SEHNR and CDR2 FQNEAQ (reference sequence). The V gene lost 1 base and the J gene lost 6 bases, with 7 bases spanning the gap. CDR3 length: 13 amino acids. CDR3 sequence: CASSLDRGQPQHF. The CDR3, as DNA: TGTGCCAGCAGCTTAGATAGGGGTCAGCCCCAGCATTTT.

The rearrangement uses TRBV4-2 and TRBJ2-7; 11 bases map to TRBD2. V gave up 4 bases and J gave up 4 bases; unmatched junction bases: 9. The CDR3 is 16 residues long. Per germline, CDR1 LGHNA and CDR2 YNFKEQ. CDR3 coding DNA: TGTGCCAGCAGCCTCCAGACTAGCGGGAATCCTTACGAGCAGTACTTC. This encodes CASSLQTSGNPYEQYF.

This CDR3 is CASTRDITYEQYF. In DNA, the CDR3 is TGTGCCAGTACCCGGGACATAACCTACGAGCAGTACTTC. The chain uses TRBV28 and TRBJ2-7; perhaps TRBD1 as D (6 bases). V shed 9 bases and J shed 2 bases, with 14 bases lying between them. From germline, CDR1 is MDHEN and CDR2 SYDVKM. The CDR3 contains 13 residues.

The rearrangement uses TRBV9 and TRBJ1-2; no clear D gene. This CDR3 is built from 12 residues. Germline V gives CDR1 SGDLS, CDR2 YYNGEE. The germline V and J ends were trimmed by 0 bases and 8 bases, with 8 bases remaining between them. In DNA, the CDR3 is TGTGCCAGCAGCGTAGTGGCCGCCGGCTACACCTTC. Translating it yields CASSVVAAGYTF.

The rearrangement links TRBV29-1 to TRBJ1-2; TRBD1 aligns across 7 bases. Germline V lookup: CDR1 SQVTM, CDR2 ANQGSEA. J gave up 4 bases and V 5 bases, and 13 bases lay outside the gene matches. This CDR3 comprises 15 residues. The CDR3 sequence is CSVSPQGEGGYGYTF. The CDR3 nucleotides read TGCAGCGTTTCTCCGCAGGGGGAAGGGGGCTATGGCTACACCTTC.

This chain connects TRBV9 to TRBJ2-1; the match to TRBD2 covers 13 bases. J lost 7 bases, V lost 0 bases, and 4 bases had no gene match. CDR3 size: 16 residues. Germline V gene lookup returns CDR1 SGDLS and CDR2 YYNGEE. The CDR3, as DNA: TGTGCCAGCAGCGTAGCGGGACTAGCGGGGCAGAATGAGCAGTTCTTC. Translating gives CASSVAGLAGQNEQFF.

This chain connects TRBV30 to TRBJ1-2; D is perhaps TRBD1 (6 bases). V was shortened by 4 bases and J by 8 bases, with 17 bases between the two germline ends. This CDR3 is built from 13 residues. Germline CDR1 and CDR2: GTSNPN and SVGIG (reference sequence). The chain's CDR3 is CAWNPQGTSGYTF. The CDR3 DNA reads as TGTGCCTGGAACCCCCAGGGGACAAGCGGCTACACCTTC. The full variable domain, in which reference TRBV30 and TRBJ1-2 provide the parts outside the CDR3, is SQTIHQWPATLVQPVGSPLSLECTVEGTSNPNLYWYRQAAGRGLQLLFYSVGIGQISSEVPQNLSASRPQDRQFILSSKKLLLSDSGFYLCAWNPQGTSGYTFGSGTRLTVV.